This T cell receptor (beta chain) was recorded in a study of T-cell reconstitution after alpha-beta-depleted transplantation in children. This CDR3 region has 16 residues. Germline V gene sequence: CDR1 DFQATT, CDR2 SNEGSKA (reference sequence). The germline V and J ends were trimmed by 3 bases and 7 bases, with 22 bases remaining between them. TCRbeta library preparation incorporated unique molecular identifiers. MiXCR, applied by TCRdb to the PCR reads, yields one record per CDR3 protein. Of hundreds of thousands of distinct CDR3 sequences detected, more than 9% appear once; the ten largest clones hold roughly 2.1%. Overall study results and limits: The authors attributed T-cell counts and diversity one year after transplant mostly to newly produced T cells.

Comment on this clonotype: No antigen is known for it.

The sample consisted of PBMCs, taken before TCRalphabeta/CD19-depleted stem cell transplant. The rearrangement links TRBV20-1 to TRBJ2-1; D not resolved. The receptor was isolated from a child aged 2-15 years with inherited bone marrow failure, due to receive a stem cell transplant. CDR3 DNA sequence: TGCAGTGCTAGCCCGCCTAGATTAGGGTTGTTAAATGAGCAGTTCTTC. Encoded protein: CSASPPRLGLLNEQFF.